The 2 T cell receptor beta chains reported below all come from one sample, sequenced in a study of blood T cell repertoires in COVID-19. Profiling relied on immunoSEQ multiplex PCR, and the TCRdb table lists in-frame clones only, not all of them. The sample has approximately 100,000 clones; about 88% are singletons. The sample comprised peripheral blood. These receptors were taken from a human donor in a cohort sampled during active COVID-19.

The CDR3: CASSRTRDTEAFF. As DNA, the CDR3 is TGTGCCAGCAGCCGGACAAGGGACACTGAAGCTTTCTTT. The chain joins TRBV27 to TRBJ1-1; the D gene is possibly TRBD1 (5 bases). The CDR3 loop spans 13 amino acids. From germline, CDR1 is MNHEY and CDR2 SMNVEV (reference sequence). V was clipped by 6 bases and J by 3 bases, with 11 bases between them.

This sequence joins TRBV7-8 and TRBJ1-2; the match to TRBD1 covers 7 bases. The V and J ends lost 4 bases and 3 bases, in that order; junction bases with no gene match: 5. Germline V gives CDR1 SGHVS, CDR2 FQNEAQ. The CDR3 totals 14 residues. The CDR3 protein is CASSSQGNDYGYTF. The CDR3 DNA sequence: TGTGCCAGCAGCTCACAGGGGAACGACTATGGCTACACCTTC.